One sample yielded the 8 T cell receptor beta chains listed below, sequenced in a study of cytomegalovirus exposure and HLA in healthy donors (dated by TCRdb to the late 2010s). Receptor libraries were prepared by the immunoSEQ multiplex PCR assay. A mixture of 60 forward primers for TCR Vbeta segments and 13 reverse primers for TCR Jbeta segments was used in the multiplex PCR. This is the immuneACCESS table as TCRdb keeps it, with only in-frame sequences that have V and J called. A part of the clones is gone; compared with another copy, unresolved V genes explain less than half, and the rest is unexplained. The sample table shows about 60,000 clones, and more than 60% are seen once. The leading ten clones occupy 2.9% of the sample. Sequenced sample: PBMCs. All receptors come from a woman younger than 45 in good health and CMV-seronegative.

V is TRBV11-2 and J is TRBJ2-7; 12 bases are a match to TRBD2. J lost 7 bases, V lost 5 bases, and 6 bases had no gene match. The CDR3 length is 14 residues. Germline V CDR1 and CDR2: SGHAT, FQNNGV. CDR3 region: CASSLAGGGREQYV. CDR3 nucleotide sequence: TGTGCCAGCAGCCTAGCGGGAGGGGGTCGGGAGCAGTACGTC.

The V gene is TRBV30, the J gene TRBJ1-5; maybe TRBD1 (5 bases). CDR1 and CDR2 from the germline V gene are GTSNPN and SVGIG (reference sequence). V lost 7 bases and J lost 3, with 13 bases in between. There are 13 residues in the CDR3. CDR3 amino acids: CALAGHNNQPQHF. CDR3 sequence (DNA): TGTGCCTTGGCCGGACACAACAATCAGCCCCAGCATTTT. Complete variable domain (other parts from reference TRBV30 and TRBJ1-5): SQTIHQWPATLVQPVGSPLSLECTVEGTSNPNLYWYRQAAGRGLQLLFYSVGIGQISSEVPQNLSASRPQDRQFILSSKKLLLSDSGFYLCALAGHNNQPQHFGDGTRLSIL.

The J gene is TRBJ2-1, the V gene TRBV6-1, with a weak D call TRBD1 (6 bases). CDR1 MNHNS and CDR2 SASEGT come from the germline V gene. This CDR3 is 14 amino acids long. Trimming removed 8 bases at V and 2 bases at J, with 13 bases between. The CDR3 nucleotides read TGTGCCAGCGGAGAGGACAGCCCCTACAATGAGCAGTTCTTC. Translating gives CASGEDSPYNEQFF.

This clone was seen a single time. This chain uses TRBV2 with TRBJ2-3, with 8 bases lining up with TRBD2. In germline, CDR1 is SNHLY, CDR2 FYNNEI. The CDR3 is 13 amino acids. The V gene end was trimmed by 7 bases and the J gene end by 1 base; junction bases not matched to a gene: 1. The DNA of the CDR3 is TGTGCCAGCAAAGCGGGAGGCACAGATACGCAGTATTTT. Translation: CASKAGGTDTQYF.

J is TRBJ1-2 and V is TRBV19; the match to TRBD1 covers 7 bases. CDR1 is LNHDA and CDR2 is SQIVND in the germline V gene (reference sequence). Losses at the gene ends were 6 bases for V and 4 bases for J; bases not matched to a gene: 11. The CDR3 length is 15 residues. The DNA of the CDR3 is TGTGCCAGTAGAACCCTTAGGGGGCGCCCCTATGGCTACACCTTC. It encodes CASRTLRGRPYGYTF.

The V call is TRBV10-3, the J call TRBJ1-1, with 9 bases that match TRBD1. CDR3 length equals 14 residues. CDR1 is ENHRY and CDR2 is SYGVKD in the germline V gene. The V gene end was trimmed by 10 bases and the J gene end by 1 base; junction bases not matched to a gene: 7. DNA of the CDR3: TGTGCCACAAGGGGGGACAGGGAGAACACTGAAGCTTTCTTT. Protein product: CATRGDRENTEAFF.

The chain couples TRBV28 to TRBJ1-4, with D unresolved. CDR3 length: 14 residues. Germline values: CDR1 MDHEN, CDR2 SYDVKM. V lost 7 bases to trimming and J lost 7 bases, with 16 bases between them. CDR3 DNA: TGTGCCAGCATCTCGGGCGGGTGGGGTGAAAAACTGTTTTTT. It codes for CASISGGWGEKLFF.

The CDR3 DNA is TGTGCCAGCAGTTCCCTGGATACGCAGTATTTT. Translating it yields CASSSLDTQYF. J is TRBJ2-3 and V is TRBV6-5; D gene uncertain. CDR1 is MNHEY, CDR2 SVGAGI, per germline. Trimming stripped 4 bases from V and 6 bases from J, with 5 bases between. The CDR3 runs to 11 residues.